This T cell receptor beta chain originates from a study of molecular identifiers for immune sequencing clone quantification. Germline-derived CDR1 and CDR2 are SGHTA and FQGNSA. The CDR3 has 15 amino acids. As to this clonotype: Being one base from a much bigger clone, this may be a read error.

A single record per CDR3 protein comes from TCRdb applying MiXCR to the PCR reads. The repertoire holds around 470,000 distinct CDR3 sequences, with roughly 23% as singletons. This chain joins TRBV7-2 and TRBJ2-3, with 7 bases fitting TRBD1. The end of the DNA fits TRBJ1-5 better, so the J call may be wrong. The origin of this receptor is a human donor in good health. Some libraries in this study had Jurkat cell RNA spiked in. The sequenced sample consisted of naive CD8+ T cells from blood, with Jurkat cell RNA spiked in. Subset reported: FACS-sorted CD8+CD4-CCR7+CD45RA+ naive T cells. As DNA, the CDR3 is TGTGCCAGCAGCTTAGTCGGGACAGCCACAGATACGCAGCATTTT. Protein product: CASSLVGTATDTQHF.